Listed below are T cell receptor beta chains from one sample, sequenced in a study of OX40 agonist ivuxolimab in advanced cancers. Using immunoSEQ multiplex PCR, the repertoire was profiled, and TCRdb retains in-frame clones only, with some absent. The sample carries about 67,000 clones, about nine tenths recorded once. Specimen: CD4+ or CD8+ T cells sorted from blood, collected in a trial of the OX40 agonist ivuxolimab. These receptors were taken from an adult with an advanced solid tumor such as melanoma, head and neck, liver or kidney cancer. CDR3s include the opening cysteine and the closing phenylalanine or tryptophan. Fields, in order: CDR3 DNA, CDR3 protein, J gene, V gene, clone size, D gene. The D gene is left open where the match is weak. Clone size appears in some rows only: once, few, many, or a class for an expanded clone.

DNA: TGTGCCAGCAGCCTTTTGACCCCGCCCGAGCAGTACTTC
CDR3: CASSLLTPPEQYF
J: TRBJ2-7
V: TRBV6-6
size: NA
D: NA

DNA: TGTGCCAGCAGTTACACCGGACCTAGGGAGACCCAGTACTTC
CDR3: CASSYTGPRETQYF
J: TRBJ2-5
V: TRBV6-5
size: NA
D: NA

DNA: TGTGCCAGCAGTATAAGACTAGCGGGCTCCTACGAGCAGTACTTC
CDR3: CASSIRLAGSYEQYF
J: TRBJ2-7
V: TRBV2
size: NA
D: TRBD2

DNA: TGTGCCAGCAGTATCCCTAGCGGGCTCACAGATACGCAGTATTTT
CDR3: CASSIPSGLTDTQYF
J: TRBJ2-3
V: TRBV28
size: NA
D: TRBD2

DNA: TGTGCCAGCAGACGGACAGGCTCTGGAAACACCATATATTTT
CDR3: CASRRTGSGNTIYF
J: TRBJ1-3
V: TRBV5-6
size: NA
D: TRBD1

DNA: TGTGCCAGCAGCCGATCCGGACGTGAGCCCTATGAAAAACTGTTTTTT
CDR3: CASSRSGREPYEKLFF
J: TRBJ1-4
V: TRBV7-9
size: NA
D: NA

DNA: TGTGCCAGCAGCTTGGCCGGACAGGGAGAGACCCAGTACTTC
CDR3: CASSLAGQGETQYF
J: TRBJ2-5
V: TRBV7-3
size: NA
D: TRBD1

DNA: TGCGCCAGCAGCTTTTCTGGGCCCTCCGCTAATGAAAAACTGTTTTTT
CDR3: CASSFSGPSANEKLFF
J: TRBJ1-4
V: TRBV5-1
size: NA
D: NA

DNA: TGTGCCAGCAAGAAAGACAGGGGGCTCTACGAGCAGTACTTC
CDR3: CASKKDRGLYEQYF
J: TRBJ2-7
V: TRBV2
size: NA
D: TRBD1

DNA: TGTGCCAGCAGCCTCCCACCCTTGGGTAGGGCCGGGGAGCTGTTTTTT
CDR3: CASSLPPLGRAGELFF
J: TRBJ2-2
V: TRBV7-9
size: NA
D: NA

DNA: TGCGCCAGCAGCCAAGTCTTCGGACTAGCGGGTCAGAGCTCCTACAATGAGCAGTTCTTC
CDR3: CASSQVFGLAGQSSYNEQFF
J: TRBJ2-1
V: TRBV4-1
size: NA
D: TRBD2

DNA: TGTGCCAGCAGTGGAGAACGGGGGGTGGGCGAGCAGTACTTC
CDR3: CASSGERGVGEQYF
J: TRBJ2-7
V: TRBV2
size: NA
D: TRBD2

DNA: TGTGCCAGCAGCTCAGGACAGGGGAGGAATTCACCCCTCCACTTT
CDR3: CASSSGQGRNSPLHF
J: TRBJ1-6
V: TRBV7-6
size: NA
D: TRBD1

DNA: TGTGCCAGCAGTCCCCCAAGAAGGGGAACTAATGAAAAACTGTTTTTT
CDR3: CASSPPRRGTNEKLFF
J: TRBJ1-4
V: TRBV27
size: NA
D: NA

DNA: TGTGCCAGCAGCCCCGGACAGGGGGAGACCCAGTACTTC
CDR3: CASSPGQGETQYF
J: TRBJ2-5
V: TRBV7-2
size: NA
D: TRBD1

DNA: TGTGCCAGCAGCTTAGCACCAGGACTAGCGGGGAGCTCCTACAATGAGCAGTTCTTC
CDR3: CASSLAPGLAGSSYNEQFF
J: TRBJ2-1
V: TRBV7-9
size: NA
D: TRBD2

DNA: TGTGCCAGCAGCCCAATCTCTGGGGCCAACGTCCTGACTTTC
CDR3: CASSPISGANVLTF
J: TRBJ2-6
V: TRBV5-4
size: NA
D: NA

DNA: TGTGCCAGTAGTCCAAAAGGACGGCCAACTAATGAAAAACTGTTTTTT
CDR3: CASSPKGRPTNEKLFF
J: TRBJ1-4
V: TRBV19
size: NA
D: NA

DNA: TGCGCCAGCAGCCAAGGTGGGCCCACAGATACGCAGTATTTT
CDR3: CASSQGGPTDTQYF
J: TRBJ2-3
V: TRBV4-1
size: NA
D: NA

DNA: TGTGCCGGCTACCCACAGGGGGCGAATGGCTACACCTTC
CDR3: CAGYPQGANGYTF
J: TRBJ1-2
V: TRBV30
size: NA
D: TRBD1

DNA: TGTGCCAGCAGTTTAATAAACACCGGGGAGCTGTTTTTT
CDR3: CASSLINTGELFF
J: TRBJ2-2
V: TRBV28
size: NA
D: NA

DNA: TGTGCCAGCAGCCACCACACTAGTTATGAGGCCAATGAGCAGTTCTTC
CDR3: CASSHHTSYEANEQFF
J: TRBJ2-1
V: TRBV4-2
size: NA
D: NA

DNA: TGCGCCAGCAGCCAAGAAAAAGAGAGGGGGGCATCCAAAAACATTCAGTACTTC
CDR3: CASSQEKERGASKNIQYF
J: TRBJ2-4
V: TRBV4-1
size: once
D: NA

DNA: TGTGCCAGCAGCTTATCCGGGGCGCCCTCCTACGAGCAGTACTTC
CDR3: CASSLSGAPSYEQYF
J: TRBJ2-7
V: TRBV7-3
size: once
D: NA

DNA: TGTGCCAGCAGTCTATCGAGAGGCAGGGCGAACACCGGGGAGCTGTTTTTT
CDR3: CASSLSRGRANTGELFF
J: TRBJ2-2
V: TRBV27
size: NA
D: NA

DNA: TGTGCCAGCTCACCATCAATAGCGGGGGGTGGCTACAATGAGCAGTTCTTC
CDR3: CASSPSIAGGGYNEQFF
J: TRBJ2-1
V: TRBV18
size: NA
D: TRBD2

DNA: TGTGCCAGCAGCCCCAATCTAGGACAGCCCCAGCATTTT
CDR3: CASSPNLGQPQHF
J: TRBJ1-5
V: TRBV11-2
size: NA
D: NA

DNA: TGTGCCAGCAGCCTTACCCACAACAGGGTCCACGAGCAGTACTTC
CDR3: CASSLTHNRVHEQYF
J: TRBJ2-7
V: TRBV7-9
size: NA
D: NA

DNA: TGCGCCAGCAGCTTGACAGGATTGGGCACTGAAGCTTTCTTT
CDR3: CASSLTGLGTEAFF
J: TRBJ1-1
V: TRBV5-1
size: NA
D: NA

DNA: TGTGCCAGCTCACCGGGGGGCTACGAGCAGTACTTC
CDR3: CASSPGGYEQYF
J: TRBJ2-7
V: TRBV18
size: NA
D: NA

DNA: TGTGCCAGCTCACTAAACGCCGGGACTAACGGCTACACCTTC
CDR3: CASSLNAGTNGYTF
J: TRBJ1-2
V: TRBV18
size: NA
D: NA

DNA: TGTGCCAGCAGAGAGGACGCCTCCGGCTACACCTTC
CDR3: CASREDASGYTF
J: TRBJ1-2
V: TRBV2
size: NA
D: NA

DNA: TGTGCCAGCAGCTTAGGGCACCTACTAGCGGGAGAGGGAGTCACCGATACGCAGTATTTT
CDR3: CASSLGHLLAGEGVTDTQYF
J: TRBJ2-3
V: TRBV5-4
size: once
D: TRBD2

DNA: TGTGCCAGCAGCGCCCCTAGGGGGAATCAGCCCCAGCATTTT
CDR3: CASSAPRGNQPQHF
J: TRBJ1-5
V: TRBV28
size: NA
D: NA

DNA: TGCGCCAGCAGCCAGAACCCGGGACTAGCGTCAGATACGCAGTATTTT
CDR3: CASSQNPGLASDTQYF
J: TRBJ2-3
V: TRBV4-1
size: NA
D: TRBD2

DNA: TGTGCCATCAGTGAATCCGGGGGGTCCCAAGAGACCCAGTACTTC
CDR3: CAISESGGSQETQYF
J: TRBJ2-5
V: TRBV10-3
size: NA
D: TRBD2

DNA: TGTGCCAGCAGTTTACCTCCCTGGGTTTTCTCCTACAATGAGCAGTTCTTC
CDR3: CASSLPPWVFSYNEQFF
J: TRBJ2-1
V: TRBV28
size: NA
D: NA

DNA: TGCGCCAGCAGCCCCAGGACAGGGGGCAACTATGGCTACACCTTC
CDR3: CASSPRTGGNYGYTF
J: TRBJ1-2
V: TRBV5-1
size: once
D: TRBD1

DNA: TGTGCCAGCAGCCCTGGCGGCATCGGGAGCTACGAGCAGTACTTC
CDR3: CASSPGGIGSYEQYF
J: TRBJ2-7
V: TRBV5-4
size: NA
D: NA

DNA: TGTGCCTGGAGTGTACAAGGGGACACTGAAGCTTTCTTT
CDR3: CAWSVQGDTEAFF
J: TRBJ1-1
V: TRBV30
size: few
D: NA

DNA: TGTGCCAGCAGAATCGGGGGGGGCAATCAGCCCCAGCATTTT
CDR3: CASRIGGGNQPQHF
J: TRBJ1-5
V: TRBV2
size: NA
D: NA

DNA: TGTGCCAGCTCACCAGGCTTTAGCAATCAGCCCCAGCATTTT
CDR3: CASSPGFSNQPQHF
J: TRBJ1-5
V: TRBV18
size: NA
D: NA

DNA: TGTGCCTGGACCTTAAACACGGCGTACTATGGCTACACCTTC
CDR3: CAWTLNTAYYGYTF
J: TRBJ1-2
V: TRBV30
size: NA
D: NA

DNA: TGTGCCAGCAGTTTATCCACCAGGGGAAATAGCAATCAGCCCCAGCATTTT
CDR3: CASSLSTRGNSNQPQHF
J: TRBJ1-5
V: TRBV28
size: NA
D: NA

DNA: TGTGCCAGCAGCCAAGCTCGCGGGGGAGCTGGGGCCAACGTCCTGACTTTC
CDR3: CASSQARGGAGANVLTF
J: TRBJ2-6
V: TRBV4-2
size: NA
D: TRBD2

DNA: TGTGCCAGCAGCTTAGTAGTGTTGGGTTCGGGGTTCACTGAAGCTTTCTTT
CDR3: CASSLVVLGSGFTEAFF
J: TRBJ1-1
V: TRBV11-2
size: NA
D: NA

DNA: TGTGCCAGCAGTTTATCCGTTACAGGGACTAATTCACCCCTCCACTTT
CDR3: CASSLSVTGTNSPLHF
J: TRBJ1-6
V: TRBV27
size: NA
D: NA

DNA: TGTGCCAGCAGTTTGGCTACTGCCTTTGAAAAACTGTTTTTT
CDR3: CASSLATAFEKLFF
J: TRBJ1-4
V: TRBV28
size: NA
D: NA